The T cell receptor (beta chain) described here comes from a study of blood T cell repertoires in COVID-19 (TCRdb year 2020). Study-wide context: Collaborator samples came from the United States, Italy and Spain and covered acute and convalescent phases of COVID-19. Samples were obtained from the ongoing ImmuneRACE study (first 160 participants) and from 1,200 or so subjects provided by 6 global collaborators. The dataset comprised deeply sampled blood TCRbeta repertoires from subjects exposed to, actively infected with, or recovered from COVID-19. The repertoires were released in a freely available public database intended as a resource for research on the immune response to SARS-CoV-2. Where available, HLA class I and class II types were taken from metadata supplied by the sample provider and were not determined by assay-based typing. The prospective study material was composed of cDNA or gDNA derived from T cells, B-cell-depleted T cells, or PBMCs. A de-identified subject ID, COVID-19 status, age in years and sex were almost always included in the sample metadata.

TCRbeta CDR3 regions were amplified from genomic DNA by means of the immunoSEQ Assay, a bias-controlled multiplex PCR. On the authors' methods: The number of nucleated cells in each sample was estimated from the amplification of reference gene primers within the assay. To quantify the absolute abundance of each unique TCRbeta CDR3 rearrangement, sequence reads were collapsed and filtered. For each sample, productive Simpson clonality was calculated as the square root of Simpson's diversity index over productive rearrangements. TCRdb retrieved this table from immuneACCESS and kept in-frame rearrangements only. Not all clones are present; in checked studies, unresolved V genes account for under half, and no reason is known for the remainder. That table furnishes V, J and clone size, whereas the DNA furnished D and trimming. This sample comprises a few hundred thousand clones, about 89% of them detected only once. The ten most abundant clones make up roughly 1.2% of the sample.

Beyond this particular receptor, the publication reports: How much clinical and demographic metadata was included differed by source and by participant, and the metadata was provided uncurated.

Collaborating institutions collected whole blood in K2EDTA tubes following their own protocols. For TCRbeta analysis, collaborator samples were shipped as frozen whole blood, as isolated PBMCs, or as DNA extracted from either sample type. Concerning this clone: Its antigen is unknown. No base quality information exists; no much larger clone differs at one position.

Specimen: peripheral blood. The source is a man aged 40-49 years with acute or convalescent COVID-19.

The CDR3 in this case is CASTPVRISVRGYTF. The nucleotides read TGTGCCAGCACCCCCGTTCGAATCTCGGTTCGGGGCTACACCTTC. The chain employs TRBV5-6 and TRBJ1-2, with the D gene uncertain. The CDR3 contains 15 residues, cysteine and phenylalanine counted. CDR3 DNA only is kept here, 45 bases in frame from base 1. From a lookup of the germline V gene, CDR1 and CDR2 are SGHDT and YYEEEE. V gives up 6 bases and J gives up 8 bases, and the segment between their germline ends measures 23 bases.